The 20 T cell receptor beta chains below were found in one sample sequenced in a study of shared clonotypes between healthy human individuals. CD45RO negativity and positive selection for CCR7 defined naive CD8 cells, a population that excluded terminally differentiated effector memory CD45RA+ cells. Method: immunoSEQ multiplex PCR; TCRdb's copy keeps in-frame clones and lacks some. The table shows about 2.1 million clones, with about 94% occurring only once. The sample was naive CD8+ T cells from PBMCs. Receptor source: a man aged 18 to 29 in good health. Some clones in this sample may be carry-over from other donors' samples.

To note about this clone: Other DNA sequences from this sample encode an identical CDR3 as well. CDR3 loop: CASSMAGASNQPQHF. In DNA, the CDR3 is TGTGCCAGTAGTATGGCAGGGGCGAGCAATCAGCCCCAGCATTTT. This chain connects TRBV19 to TRBJ1-5, with D perhaps matching TRBD1 (6 bases). Between the trimmed V and J ends, which lost 3 bases and 1 base, there was a span of 10 bases. CDR3 length: 15 residues. The V gene's germline CDR1 is LNHDA and CDR2 SQIVND (reference sequence).

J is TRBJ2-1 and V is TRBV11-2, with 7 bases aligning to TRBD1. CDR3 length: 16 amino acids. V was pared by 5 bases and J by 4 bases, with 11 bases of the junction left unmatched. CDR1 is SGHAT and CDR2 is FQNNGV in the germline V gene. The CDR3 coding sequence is TGTGCCAGCAGCATAACAGGGGTAATTTTGTACAATGAGCAGTTCTTC. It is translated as CASSITGVILYNEQFF.

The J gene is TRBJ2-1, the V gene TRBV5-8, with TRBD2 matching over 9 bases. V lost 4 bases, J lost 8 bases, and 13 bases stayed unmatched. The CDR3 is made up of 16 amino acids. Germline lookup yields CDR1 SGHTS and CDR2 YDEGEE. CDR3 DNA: TGTGCCAGCAGCAGAAGGGGACTAGCTTTTAGCCATGAGCAGTTCTTC. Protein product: CASSRRGLAFSHEQFF. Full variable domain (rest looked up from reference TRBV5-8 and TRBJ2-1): EAGVTQSPTHLIKTRGQQATLRCSPISGHTSVYWYQQALGLGLQFLLWYDEGEERNRGNFPPRFSGRQFPNYSSELNVNALELEDSALYLCASSRRGLAFSHEQFFGPGTRLTVL.

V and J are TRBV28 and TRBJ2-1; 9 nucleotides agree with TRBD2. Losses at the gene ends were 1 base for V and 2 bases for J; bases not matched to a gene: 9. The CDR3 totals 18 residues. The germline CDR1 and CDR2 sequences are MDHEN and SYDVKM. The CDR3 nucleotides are TGTGCCAGCAGTTTATCCAACCCGACTAGCGGCACCTACAATGAGCAGTTCTTC. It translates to CASSLSNPTSGTYNEQFF.

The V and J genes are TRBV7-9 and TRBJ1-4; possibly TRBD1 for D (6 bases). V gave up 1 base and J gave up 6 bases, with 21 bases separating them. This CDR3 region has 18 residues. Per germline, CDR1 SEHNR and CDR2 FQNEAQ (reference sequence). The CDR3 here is CASSLDRPLQGYDEKLFF. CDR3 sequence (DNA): TGTGCCAGCAGCTTAGATCGGCCCTTACAGGGATACGATGAAAAACTGTTTTTT.

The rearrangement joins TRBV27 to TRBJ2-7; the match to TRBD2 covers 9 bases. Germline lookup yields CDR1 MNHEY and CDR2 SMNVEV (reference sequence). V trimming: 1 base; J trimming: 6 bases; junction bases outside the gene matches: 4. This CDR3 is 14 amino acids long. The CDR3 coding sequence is TGTGCCAGCAGTTTATTGACTAGCGGCGTCGAGCAGTACTTC. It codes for CASSLLTSGVEQYF.

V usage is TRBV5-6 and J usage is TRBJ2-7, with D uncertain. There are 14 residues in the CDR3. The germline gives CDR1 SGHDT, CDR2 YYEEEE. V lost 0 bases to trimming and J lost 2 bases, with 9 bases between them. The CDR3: CASSLASYPYEQYF. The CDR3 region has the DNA TGTGCCAGCAGCTTGGCTTCATACCCCTACGAGCAGTACTTC. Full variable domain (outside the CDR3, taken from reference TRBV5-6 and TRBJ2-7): DAGVTQSPTHLIKTRGQQVTLRCSPKSGHDTVSWYQQALGQGPQFIFQYYEEEERQRGNFPDRFSGHQFPNYSSELNVNALLLGDSALYLCASSLASYPYEQYFGPGTRLTVT.

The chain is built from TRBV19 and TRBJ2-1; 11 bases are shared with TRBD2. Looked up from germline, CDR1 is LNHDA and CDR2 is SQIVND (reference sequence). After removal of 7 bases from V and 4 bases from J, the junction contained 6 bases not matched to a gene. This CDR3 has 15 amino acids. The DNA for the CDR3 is TGTGCCAGTACCTTAGCGGGAGGGCCTTACAATGAGCAGTTCTTC. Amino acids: CASTLAGGPYNEQFF. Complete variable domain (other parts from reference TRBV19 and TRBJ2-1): DGGITQSPKYLFRKEGQNVTLSCEQNLNHDAMYWYRQDPGQGLRLIYYSQIVNDFQKGDIAEGYSVSREKKESFPLTVTSAQKNPTAFYLCASTLAGGPYNEQFFGPGTRLTVL.

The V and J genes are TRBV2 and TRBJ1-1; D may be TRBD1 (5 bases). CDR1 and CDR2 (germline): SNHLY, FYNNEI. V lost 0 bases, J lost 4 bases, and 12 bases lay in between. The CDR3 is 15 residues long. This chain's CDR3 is CASSEARGRVTEAFF. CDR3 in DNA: TGTGCCAGCAGTGAAGCACGGGGGAGGGTCACTGAAGCTTTCTTT.

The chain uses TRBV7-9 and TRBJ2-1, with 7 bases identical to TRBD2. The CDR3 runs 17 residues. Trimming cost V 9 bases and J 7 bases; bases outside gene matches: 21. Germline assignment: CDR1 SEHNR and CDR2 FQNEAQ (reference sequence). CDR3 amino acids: CASHGLAEPRSRNEQFF. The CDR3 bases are TGTGCCAGTCATGGCCTAGCGGAGCCCCGATCGAGGAATGAGCAGTTCTTC. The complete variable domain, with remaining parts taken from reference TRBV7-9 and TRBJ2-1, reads DTGVSQNPRHKITKRGQNVTFRCDPISEHNRLYWYRQTLGQGPEFLTYFQNEAQLEKSRLLSDRFSAERPKGSFSTLEIQRTEQGDSAMYLCASHGLAEPRSRNEQFFGPGTRLTVL.

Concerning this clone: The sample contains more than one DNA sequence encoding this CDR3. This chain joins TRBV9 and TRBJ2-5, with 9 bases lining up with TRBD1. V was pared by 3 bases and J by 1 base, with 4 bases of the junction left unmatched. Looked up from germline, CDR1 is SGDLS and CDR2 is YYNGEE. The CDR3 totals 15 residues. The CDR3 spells CASSAGQGTQETQYF. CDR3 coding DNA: TGTGCCAGCAGCGCCGGACAGGGGACCCAAGAGACCCAGTACTTC.

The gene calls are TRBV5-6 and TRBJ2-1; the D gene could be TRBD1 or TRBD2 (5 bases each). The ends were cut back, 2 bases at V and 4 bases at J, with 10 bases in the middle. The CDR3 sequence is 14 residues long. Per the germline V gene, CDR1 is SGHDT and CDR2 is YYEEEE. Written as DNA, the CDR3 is TGTGCCAGCAGCTTAGACAGCGGTTACAATGAGCAGTTCTTC. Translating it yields CASSLDSGYNEQFF. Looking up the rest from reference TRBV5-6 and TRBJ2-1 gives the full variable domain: DAGVTQSPTHLIKTRGQQVTLRCSPKSGHDTVSWYQQALGQGPQFIFQYYEEEERQRGNFPDRFSGHQFPNYSSELNVNALLLGDSALYLCASSLDSGYNEQFFGPGTRLTVL.

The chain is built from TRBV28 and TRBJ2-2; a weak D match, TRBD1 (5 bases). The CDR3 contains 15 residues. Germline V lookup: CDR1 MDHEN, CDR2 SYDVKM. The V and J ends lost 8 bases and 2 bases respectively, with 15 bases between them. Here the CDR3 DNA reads TGTGCCAGCCGGATCGGGCAGGGCAACACCGGGGAGCTGTTTTTT. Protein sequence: CASRIGQGNTGELFF.

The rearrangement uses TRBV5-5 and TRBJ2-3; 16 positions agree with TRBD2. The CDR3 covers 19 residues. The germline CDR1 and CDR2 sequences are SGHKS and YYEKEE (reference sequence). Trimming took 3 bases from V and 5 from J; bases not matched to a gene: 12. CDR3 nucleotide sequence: TGTGCCAGCAGCTCTATTGGGGGGACTAGCGGGAGGGCCCTAGATACGCAGTATTTT. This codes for CASSSIGGTSGRALDTQYF.

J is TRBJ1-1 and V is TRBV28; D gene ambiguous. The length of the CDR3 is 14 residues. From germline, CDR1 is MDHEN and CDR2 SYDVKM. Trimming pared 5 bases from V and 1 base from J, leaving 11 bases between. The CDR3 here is CASSPARANTEAFF. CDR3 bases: TGTGCCAGCAGTCCCGCGAGGGCGAACACTGAAGCTTTCTTT. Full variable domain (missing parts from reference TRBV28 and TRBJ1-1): DVKVTQSSRYLVKRTGEKVFLECVQDMDHENMFWYRQDPGLGLRLIYFSYDVKMKEKGDIPEGYSVSREKKERFSLILESASTNQTSMYLCASSPARANTEAFFGQGTRLTVV.

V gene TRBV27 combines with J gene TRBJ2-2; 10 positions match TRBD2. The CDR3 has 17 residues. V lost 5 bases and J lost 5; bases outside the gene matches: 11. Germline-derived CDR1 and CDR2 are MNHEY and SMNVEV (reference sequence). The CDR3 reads CASSSQLAGDRTGELFF. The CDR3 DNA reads TGTGCCAGCAGTAGCCAGCTAGCGGGAGATAGAACCGGGGAGCTGTTTTTT.

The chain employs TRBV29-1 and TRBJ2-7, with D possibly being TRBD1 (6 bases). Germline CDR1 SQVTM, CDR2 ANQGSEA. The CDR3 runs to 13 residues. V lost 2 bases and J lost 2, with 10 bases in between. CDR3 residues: CSVETAGAYEQYF. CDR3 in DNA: TGCAGCGTTGAAACGGCAGGGGCCTACGAGCAGTACTTC.

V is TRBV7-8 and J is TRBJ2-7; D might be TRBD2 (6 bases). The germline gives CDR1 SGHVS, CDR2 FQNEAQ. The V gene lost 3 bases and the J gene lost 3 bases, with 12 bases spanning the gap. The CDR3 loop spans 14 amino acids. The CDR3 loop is CASSFAGSFYEQYF. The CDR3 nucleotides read TGTGCCAGCAGCTTCGCCGGGAGTTTCTACGAGCAGTACTTC.

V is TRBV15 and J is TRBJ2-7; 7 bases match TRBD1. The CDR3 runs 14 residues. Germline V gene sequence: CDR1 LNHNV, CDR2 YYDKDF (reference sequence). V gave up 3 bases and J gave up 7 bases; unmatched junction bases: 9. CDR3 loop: CATSSWGQSEEQYF. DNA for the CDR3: TGTGCCACCAGCAGCTGGGGACAGAGCGAGGAGCAGTACTTC. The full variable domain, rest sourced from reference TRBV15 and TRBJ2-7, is DAMVIQNPRYQVTQFGKPVTLSCSQTLNHNVMYWYQQKSSQAPKLLFHYYDKDFNNEADTPDNFQSRRPNTSFCFLDIRSPGLGDTAMYLCATSSWGQSEEQYFGPGTRLTVT.

The chain's CDR3 is CAISRDGGSYNEQFF. CDR3 nucleotide sequence: TGTGCCATCAGCAGGGACGGCGGCTCCTACAATGAGCAGTTCTTC. The chain couples TRBV10-3 to TRBJ2-1; D may match TRBD1 or TRBD2 (5 bases each). Deletions cut 6 bases from V and 0 bases from J, with 12 bases between. Germline V gene sequence: CDR1 ENHRY, CDR2 SYGVKD. This CDR3 has 15 residues.